The present T cell receptor beta chain was sequenced within a study of T cell clusters in autoimmune cytopenias. On the study more broadly: The median distinct TRB clonotype count was a few thousand per sample, from a median approximately 52,000 reads.

Germline loops: CDR1 SGHAT, CDR2 FQDESV (reference sequence). The length of the CDR3 is 16 residues. TRB rearrangements were amplified by touch-down multiplex PCR with mixed TRB-A/B primers. Reanalyzing the multiplex PCR reads, TCRdb keeps one entry per CDR3 protein, without DNA. Recorded for this sample: 7,000 to 9,000 distinct CDR3 sequences. Each sample's input was about 270 ng genomic DNA, approximately 37,500 genome equivalents. These data are also associated with another study on T cell repertoires in aging, cancer and after chemotherapy.

This rearrangement joins TRBV11-1 to TRBJ2-3; without DNA, the TCRdb call of TRBD1 cannot be checked. The sample comprised peripheral blood. This clonotype was obtained from a human donor with an autoimmune cytopenia or autoimmune hepatitis (not recorded which). CDR3 loop: CASSSYTGGWTDTQYF.